This T cell receptor beta chain originates from a study of cytomegalovirus exposure and HLA in healthy donors. Study observations and caveats: Reportedly, fewer N-insertions than the approximately 690-donor mean appeared in an Asian-associated ancestry cluster in a later analysis.

CDR1 and CDR2 (germline): SGHRS, YFSETQ. The ends lost 2 bases at V and 8 bases at J; junction bases unmatched: 6. CDR3 size: 14 residues. In the case of this clone: The antigen is unknown.

The PCR used 60 Vbeta and 13 Jbeta primers. Clones were read by immunoSEQ multiplex PCR, and TCRdb kept only the in-frame ones, dropping some. Here the sample spans roughly 130,000 clones, around 65% being singletons. Material for sequencing was PBMCs. The gene calls are TRBV5-1 and TRBJ2-7, with TRBD1 identical over 11 bases. This receptor was taken from a man aged 18 to 35 in good health and CMV-seronegative. CDR3 residues: CASSFGTGGGQQYF. The CDR3, as DNA: TGCGCCAGCAGCTTCGGGACAGGGGGTGGTCAGCAGTACTTC.